Below are 19 T cell receptor beta chains sequenced from a single sample in a study of regulatory T cells in long-lasting Graves disease listed by TCRdb under 2021. Library preparation was by multiplex PCR. TCRdb names Illumina HiSeq 4000 as the instrument used. iRepertoire HTBI primers and Arm-PCR amplification of CDR3 regions were used to construct TCR beta libraries. Clones were called with MiXCR by TCRdb after fastp trimmed the public reads at Q25, and only in-frame beta chains were retained. A single entry per CDR3 protein holds the most common genes and DNA from its merged rows. The sample has a few hundred thousand distinct CDR3 sequences on record, around 13% of them singletons. About 15% of the sample is in the top ten clones. This specimen's time point label, per the study, means: newly diagnosed GD, antithyroid drugs for less than 3 months. For both TCR sequencing and RNA sequencing, RNA was extracted from PBMCs using TRIzol.

The same sample was also used in a study of T cells in Graves' hyperthyroidism and ophthalmopathy.

This sample comprised peripheral blood mononuclear cells (PBMCs), obtained at new diagnosis, from a patient treated with antithyroid drugs. Receptors originate from a woman aged 50 to 65 with Graves disease. Donor details come from another sample of the same person, matched by shared clones.

There are many counts of this clonotype. This chain joins TRBV9 and TRBJ2-1, with D uncertain. The V gene lost 0 bases and the J gene lost 7 bases, with 11 bases spanning the gap. The V gene's germline CDR1 is SGDLS and CDR2 YYNGEE. The CDR3 consists of 14 residues. CDR3 residues: CASSVGGPVNEQFF. CDR3 bases: TGTGCCAGCAGCGTAGGGGGTCCCGTGAATGAGCAGTTCTTC.

In this sample, this clonotype turned up many times. The CDR3 loop reads CASSFSEGYTF. CDR3 bases: TGTGCCAGCAGCTTTTCGGAAGGCTACACCTTC. The rearrangement links TRBV11-2 to TRBJ1-2; no firm D call. In germline, CDR1 is SGHAT, CDR2 FQNNGV. The V and J ends lost 3 bases and 8 bases respectively, with 7 bases between them. This CDR3 spans 11 amino acids. Complete variable domain (other parts from reference TRBV11-2 and TRBJ1-2): EAGVAQSPRYKIIEKRQSVAFWCNPISGHATLYWYQQILGQGPKLLIQFQNNGVVDDSQLPKDRFSAERLKGVDSTLKIQPAKLEDSAVYLCASSFSEGYTFGSGTRLTVV.

The rearrangement links TRBV7-3 to TRBJ2-1; D may correspond to TRBD1 or TRBD2 (5 bases each). There are 14 residues in the CDR3. With 4 bases removed from V and 4 bases from J, the gap between germline ends came to 11 bases. Germline V gene lookup returns CDR1 SGHTA and CDR2 FQGTGA. CDR3 loop: CASSSGTEYNEQFF. CDR3 bases: TGTGCCAGCAGCTCCGGGACGGAGTACAATGAGCAGTTCTTC.

This clonotype has more than one count but fewer than ten. The rearrangement links TRBV20-1 to TRBJ2-1; D is unclear. Germline loops: CDR1 DFQATT, CDR2 SNEGSKA (reference sequence). The ends were cut back, 5 bases at V and 0 bases at J, with 14 bases in the middle. This CDR3 has 15 residues. CDR3 in amino acids: CSAQQSSLSYNEQFF. The CDR3 nucleotides read TGCAGTGCTCAACAGAGTTCCCTCTCCTACAATGAGCAGTTCTTC.

The J gene is TRBJ1-5, the V gene TRBV12-3 or TRBV12-4, with 8 bases matching TRBD1. CDR3 size: 17 residues. J was trimmed by 0 bases and V by 6 bases; bases with no gene match: 10. CDR3 DNA sequence: TGTGCCAGCAGCCCGACAGGGGCTCCTTATAGCAATCAGCCCCAGCATTTT. Translated, it gives CASSPTGAPYSNQPQHF.

This clonotype was observed many times. The rearrangement links TRBV12-3 or TRBV12-4 to TRBJ2-3; the D is unclear. The CDR3 runs to 14 residues. The V end was cut by 4 bases, the J end by 2 bases, with 10 bases between. The CDR3, as DNA: TGTGCCAGCAGTTGGGCAGAATCCACAGATACGCAGTATTTT. It specifies CASSWAESTDTQYF.

This clonotype was found many times. The chain has TRBV5-1 and TRBJ1-1; D gene ambiguous. With 1 base removed from V and 3 bases from J, the gap between germline ends came to 7 bases. Germline lookup yields CDR1 SGHRS and CDR2 YFSETQ. The CDR3 is made up of 13 amino acids. CDR3 sequence (DNA): TGCGCCAGCAGCTTGCAGGTAGACACTGAAGCTTTCTTT. Protein sequence: CASSLQVDTEAFF.

This clonotype was found many times. The V and J genes are TRBV12-3 or TRBV12-4 and TRBJ1-5; no clear D gene. The V end lost 3 bases, the J end lost 5 bases, and 8 bases lay between the germline ends. The CDR3 extends over 13 amino acids. CDR3 sequence reads: CASSFWGDQPQHF. The CDR3 bases are TGTGCCAGCAGTTTTTGGGGAGATCAGCCCCAGCATTTT.

This clonotype was observed many times. Here the CDR3 reads CASSLGTSGPSSYNEQFF. CDR3 nucleotides: TGTGCCAGCAGCTTAGGGACTAGCGGGCCAAGCTCCTACAATGAGCAGTTCTTC. The chain carries TRBV11-1 and TRBJ2-1; 11 bases map to TRBD2. Germline-derived CDR1 and CDR2 are SGHAT and FQDESV (reference sequence). The CDR3 spans 18 residues. V lost 1 base, J lost 0 bases, and 5 bases stayed unmatched.

Many counts were recorded for this clonotype. The V call is TRBV2, the J call TRBJ2-3; D is possibly TRBD2 (6 bases). This CDR3 region has 15 residues. Trimming pared 3 bases from V and 3 bases from J, leaving 13 bases between. The V gene's germline CDR1 is SNHLY and CDR2 FYNNEI. CDR3 residues: CASSERRAGTDTQYF. The CDR3 coding sequence is TGTGCCAGCAGTGAGAGGAGGGCCGGTACAGATACGCAGTATTTT.

This rearrangement joins TRBV6-1 to TRBJ2-6, with a possible D match to TRBD2 (6 bases). The CDR3 spans 15 residues. The germline CDR1 and CDR2 sequences are MNHNS and SASEGT. The germline V and J ends were trimmed by 4 bases and 5 bases, with 12 bases remaining between them. The CDR3 sequence is CASSGGGDRANVLTF. The CDR3 nucleotides read TGTGCCAGCAGTGGTGGAGGGGACCGGGCCAACGTCCTGACTTTC.

This clonotype was counted ten times or more. This chain uses TRBV11-2 with TRBJ1-5, with D tentatively TRBD1 (6 bases). Trimming removed 1 base at V and 7 bases at J, with 11 bases between. This CDR3 has 14 residues. Germline loops: CDR1 SGHAT, CDR2 FQNNGV. CDR3 nucleotide sequence: TGTGCCAGCAGCTTAGCCGGGGGCGGCCAGCCCCAGCATTTT. Protein sequence: CASSLAGGGQPQHF. Together with reference TRBV11-2 and TRBJ1-5, the CDR3 gives the full variable domain: EAGVAQSPRYKIIEKRQSVAFWCNPISGHATLYWYQQILGQGPKLLIQFQNNGVVDDSQLPKDRFSAERLKGVDSTLKIQPAKLEDSAVYLCASSLAGGGQPQHFGDGTRLSIL.

Worth noting for this clonotype: One end of the junction fails to match germline, which may point to a read error. This CDR3 is CASPPRTGELFF. CDR3 DNA sequence: TGTGCCAGCCCACCACGAACCGGGGAGCTGTTTTTT. This chain connects TRBV18 to TRBJ2-2; D not certain. The V gene's germline CDR1 is KGHSH and CDR2 LQKENI. CDR3 size: 12 residues.

This clonotype occurred a few times. The rearrangement joins TRBV30 to TRBJ1-2; 9 bases map to TRBD1. Germline V gene lookup returns CDR1 GTSNPN and CDR2 SVGIG (reference sequence). This CDR3 region has 13 residues. V lost 4 bases to trimming and J lost 7 bases; unmatched junction nucleotides: 7. This CDR3 is CAWKDRGFGGYTF. The DNA of the CDR3 is TGTGCCTGGAAAGACAGGGGGTTCGGTGGCTACACCTTC.

V is TRBV5-4 and J is TRBJ2-5, with TRBD2 identical over 7 bases. Per germline, CDR1 SGHNT and CDR2 YYREEE (reference sequence). V was pared by 0 bases and J by 2 bases, with 7 bases of the junction left unmatched. CDR3 size: 16 residues. The CDR3 region is CASSLVGGSNQETQYF. For the CDR3, the DNA is TGTGCCAGCAGCTTGGTAGGCGGGAGTAATCAAGAGACCCAGTACTTC.

The chain carries TRBV29-1 and TRBJ1-1; possibly TRBD1 for D (6 bases). The CDR3 consists of 13 residues. Germline lookup yields CDR1 SQVTM and CDR2 ANQGSEA. V dropped 3 bases and J dropped 8 bases, with 16 bases sitting between them. The chain's CDR3 is CSVELDRGLEAFF. CDR3 nucleotides: TGCAGCGTTGAGCTGGACAGAGGATTGGAAGCTTTCTTT.

This rearrangement joins TRBV6-2 or TRBV6-3 to TRBJ2-3, with TRBD2 as a possible D gene (5 bases). There are 13 residues in the CDR3. From germline, CDR1 is MNHEY and CDR2 SVGEGT. V was cut by 5 bases and J by 4 bases, with 10 bases left in between. The CDR3 region is CASSPILADTQYF. The CDR3 DNA is TGTGCCAGCAGTCCGATACTAGCAGATACGCAGTATTTT.

This clonotype appeared a few times. V gene TRBV24-1 combines with J gene TRBJ1-5; 9 bases align to TRBD1. The CDR3 totals 13 residues. Trimming removed 8 bases from V and 10 bases from J; junction bases left unmatched: 8. CDR1 is KGHDR, CDR2 SFDVKD, per germline. The CDR3 sequence is CATMGQGTGPQHF. As DNA, the CDR3 is TGTGCCACCATGGGACAGGGCACCGGTCCCCAGCATTTT.

This clonotype has a count of ten or more. This rearrangement joins TRBV12-5 to TRBJ2-3; the D gene is possibly TRBD2 (7 bases). CDR3 length: 14 residues. V lost 8 bases to trimming and J lost 4 bases, with 16 bases between them. CDR1 is LGHNT, CDR2 FRNRAP, per germline. The CDR3 nucleotides read TGTGCTAGTAGCGCGGGGGCGTCGCCAGATACGCAGTATTTT. It translates to CASSAGASPDTQYF.